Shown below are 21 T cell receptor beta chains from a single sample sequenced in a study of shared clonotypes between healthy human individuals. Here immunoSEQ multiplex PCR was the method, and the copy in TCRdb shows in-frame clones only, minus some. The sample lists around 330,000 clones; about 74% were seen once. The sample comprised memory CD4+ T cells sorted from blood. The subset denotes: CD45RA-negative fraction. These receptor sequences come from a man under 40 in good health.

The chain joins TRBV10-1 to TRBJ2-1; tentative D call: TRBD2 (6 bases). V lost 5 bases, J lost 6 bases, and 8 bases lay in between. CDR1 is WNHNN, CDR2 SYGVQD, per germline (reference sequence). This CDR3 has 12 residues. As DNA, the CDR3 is TGCGCCAGCAGTCAGGGAGGCAATGAGCAGTTCTTC. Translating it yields CASSQGGNEQFF.

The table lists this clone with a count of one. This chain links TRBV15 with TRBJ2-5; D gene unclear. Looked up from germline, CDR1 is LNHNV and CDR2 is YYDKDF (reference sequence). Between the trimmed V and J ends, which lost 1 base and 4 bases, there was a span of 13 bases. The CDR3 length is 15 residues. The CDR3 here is CATSRGGARSETQYF. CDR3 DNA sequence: TGTGCCACCAGCAGAGGGGGTGCCCGCTCAGAGACCCAGTACTTC.

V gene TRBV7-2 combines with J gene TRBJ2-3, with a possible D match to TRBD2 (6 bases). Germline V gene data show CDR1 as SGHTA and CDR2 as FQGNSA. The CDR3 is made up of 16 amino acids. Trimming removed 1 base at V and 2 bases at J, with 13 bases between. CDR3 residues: CASSLVVVAATDTQYF. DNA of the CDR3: TGTGCCAGCAGCTTAGTTGTTGTAGCGGCCACAGATACGCAGTATTTT. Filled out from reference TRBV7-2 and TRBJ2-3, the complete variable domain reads GAGVSQSPSNKVTEKGKDVELRCDPISGHTALYWYRQSLGQGLEFLIYFQGNSAPDKSGLPSDRFSAERTGGSVSTLTIQRTQQEDSAVYLCASSLVVVAATDTQYFGPGTRLTVL.

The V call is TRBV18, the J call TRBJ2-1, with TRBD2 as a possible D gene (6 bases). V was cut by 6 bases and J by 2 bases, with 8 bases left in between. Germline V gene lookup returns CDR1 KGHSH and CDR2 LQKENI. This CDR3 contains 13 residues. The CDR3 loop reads CASSWEAYNEQFF. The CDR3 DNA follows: TGTGCCAGCTCCTGGGAGGCCTACAATGAGCAGTTCTTC.

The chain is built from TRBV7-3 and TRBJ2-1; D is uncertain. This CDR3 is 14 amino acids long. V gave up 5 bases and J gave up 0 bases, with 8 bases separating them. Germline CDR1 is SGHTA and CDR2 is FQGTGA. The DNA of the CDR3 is TGTGCCAGCAGCCCTCAGAGCTCCTACAATGAGCAGTTCTTC. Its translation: CASSPQSSYNEQFF.

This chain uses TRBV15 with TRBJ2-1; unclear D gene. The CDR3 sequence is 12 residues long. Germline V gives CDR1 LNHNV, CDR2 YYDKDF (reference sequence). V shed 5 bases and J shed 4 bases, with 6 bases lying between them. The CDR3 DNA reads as TGTGCCACCAGCGTTGGGTACAATGAGCAGTTCTTC. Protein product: CATSVGYNEQFF.

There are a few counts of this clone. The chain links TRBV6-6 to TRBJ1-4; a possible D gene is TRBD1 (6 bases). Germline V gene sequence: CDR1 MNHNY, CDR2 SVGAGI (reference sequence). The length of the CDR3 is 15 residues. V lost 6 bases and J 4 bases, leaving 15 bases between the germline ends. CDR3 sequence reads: CASSRGRSINEKLFF. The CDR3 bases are TGTGCCAGCAGCAGGGGCAGGAGTATTAATGAAAAACTGTTTTTT.

CDR3 in amino acids: CASSQEPGQGAGYTF. The CDR3 DNA follows: TGTGCCAGCAGCCAGGAACCGGGACAGGGGGCGGGCTACACCTTC. The chain employs TRBV2 and TRBJ1-2, with TRBD1 matching 12 bases. Losses at the gene ends were 6 bases for V and 8 bases for J; bases not matched to a gene: 10. The germline CDR1 and CDR2 sequences are SNHLY and FYNNEI. The CDR3 is made up of 15 amino acids. The full variable domain, with the rest looked up from reference TRBV2 and TRBJ1-2, is EPEVTQTPSHQVTQMGQEVILRCVPISNHLYFYWYRQILGQKVEFLVSFYNNEISEKSEIFDDQFSVERPDGSNFTLKIRSTKLEDSAMYFCASSQEPGQGAGYTFGSGTRLTVV.

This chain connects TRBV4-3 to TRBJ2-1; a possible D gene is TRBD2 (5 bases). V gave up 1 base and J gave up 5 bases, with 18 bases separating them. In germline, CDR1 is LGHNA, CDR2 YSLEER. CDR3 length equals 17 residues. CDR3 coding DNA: TGCGCCAGCAGCCAAGGTCTTGGAGGTATCAAACACAATGAGCAGTTCTTC. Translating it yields CASSQGLGGIKHNEQFF.

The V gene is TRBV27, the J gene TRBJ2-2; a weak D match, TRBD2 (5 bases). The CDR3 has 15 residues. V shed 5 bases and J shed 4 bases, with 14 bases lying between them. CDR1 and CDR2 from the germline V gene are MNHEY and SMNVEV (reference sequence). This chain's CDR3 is CASSLRRGSTGELFF. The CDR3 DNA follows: TGTGCCAGCAGTCTTAGGCGAGGGTCCACCGGGGAGCTGTTTTTT.

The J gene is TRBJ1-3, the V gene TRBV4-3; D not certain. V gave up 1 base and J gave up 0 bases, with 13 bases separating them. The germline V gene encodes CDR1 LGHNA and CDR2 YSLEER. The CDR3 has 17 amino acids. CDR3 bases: TGCGCCAGCAGCCAAGTGGTCTCGGGCTTCTCTGGAAACACCATATATTTT. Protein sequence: CASSQVVSGFSGNTIYF.

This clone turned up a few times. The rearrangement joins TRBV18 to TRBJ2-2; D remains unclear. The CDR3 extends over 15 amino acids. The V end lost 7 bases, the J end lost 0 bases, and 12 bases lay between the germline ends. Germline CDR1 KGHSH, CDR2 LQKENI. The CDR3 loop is CASFRRLANTGELFF. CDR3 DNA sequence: TGTGCCAGCTTCCGGAGACTCGCGAACACCGGGGAGCTGTTTTTT.

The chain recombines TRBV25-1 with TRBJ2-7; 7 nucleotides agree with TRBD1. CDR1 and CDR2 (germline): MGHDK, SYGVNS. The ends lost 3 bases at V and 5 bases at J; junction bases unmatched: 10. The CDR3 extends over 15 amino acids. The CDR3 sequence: CASSDLQGDRNEQYF. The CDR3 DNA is TGTGCCAGCAGTGACCTCCAGGGGGATAGAAACGAGCAGTACTTC.

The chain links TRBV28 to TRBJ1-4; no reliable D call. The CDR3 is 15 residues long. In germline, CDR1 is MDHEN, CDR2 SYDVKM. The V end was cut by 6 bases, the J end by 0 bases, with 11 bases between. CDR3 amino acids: CASSGFVATNEKLFF. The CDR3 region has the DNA TGTGCCAGCAGCGGATTTGTTGCAACTAATGAAAAACTGTTTTTT.

This CDR3 reads CASSYGLGGYQETQYF. CDR3 DNA: TGTGCCAGCAGTTACGGTCTGGGGGGCTACCAAGAGACCCAGTACTTC. The J gene is TRBJ2-5, the V gene TRBV6-6; D tentatively reads TRBD1 or TRBD2 (6 bases each). This CDR3 spans 16 amino acids. V lost 2 bases and J lost 0, with 13 bases in between. Germline CDR1 and CDR2: MNHNY and SVGAGI (reference sequence).

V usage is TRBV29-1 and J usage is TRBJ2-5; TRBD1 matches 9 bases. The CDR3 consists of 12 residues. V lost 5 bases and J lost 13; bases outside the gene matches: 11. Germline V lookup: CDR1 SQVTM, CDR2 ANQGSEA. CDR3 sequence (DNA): TGCAGCGTTTTCCAATTTGGACAGGGGATGTACTTC. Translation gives CSVFQFGQGMYF.

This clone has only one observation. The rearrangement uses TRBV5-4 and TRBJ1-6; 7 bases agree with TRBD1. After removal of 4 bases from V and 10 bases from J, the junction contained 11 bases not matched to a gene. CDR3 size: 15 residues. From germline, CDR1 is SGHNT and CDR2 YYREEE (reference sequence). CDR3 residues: CASSLRQGKGSPLHF. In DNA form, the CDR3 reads TGTGCCAGCAGCCTCCGACAGGGTAAAGGCTCACCCCTCCACTTT.

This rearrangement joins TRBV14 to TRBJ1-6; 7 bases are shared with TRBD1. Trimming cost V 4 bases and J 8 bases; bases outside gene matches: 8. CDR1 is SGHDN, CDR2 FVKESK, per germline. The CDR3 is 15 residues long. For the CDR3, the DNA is TGTGCCAGCAGCCTACGACAGGGTCAGGATTCACCCCTCCACTTT. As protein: CASSLRQGQDSPLHF.

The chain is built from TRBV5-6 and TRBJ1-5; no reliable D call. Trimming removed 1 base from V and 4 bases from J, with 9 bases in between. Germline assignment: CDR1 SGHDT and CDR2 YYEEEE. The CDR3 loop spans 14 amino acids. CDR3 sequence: CASSLHIPNQPQHF. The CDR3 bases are TGTGCCAGCAGCTTGCACATCCCTAATCAGCCCCAGCATTTT.

CDR3 nucleotides: TGCGCCAGCAGCCAGATGGGGGCAGGGGGCGAATATGGCTACACCTTC. Protein product: CASSQMGAGGEYGYTF. The genes are TRBV4-1 and TRBJ1-2; 8 bases are a match to TRBD1. The CDR3 length is 16 residues. V lost 3 bases, J lost 5 bases, and 11 bases stayed unmatched. The germline gives CDR1 MGHRA, CDR2 YSYEKL.

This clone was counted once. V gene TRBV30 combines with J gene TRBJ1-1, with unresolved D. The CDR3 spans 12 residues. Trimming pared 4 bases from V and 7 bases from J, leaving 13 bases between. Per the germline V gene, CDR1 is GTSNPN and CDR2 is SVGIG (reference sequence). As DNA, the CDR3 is TGTGCCTGGATCGGGCAAGTTGGTGAAGCTTTCTTT. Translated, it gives CAWIGQVGEAFF.